A single TCR beta chain is shown here with its context. This specimen comes from a study of blood T cell repertoires in COVID-19. Study information: The United States, Italy and Spain provided the acute and convalescent COVID-19 samples.

Germline CDR1 reads ENHRY; CDR2 reads SYGVKD. Unmatched junction bases numbered 3, after V lost 4 bases and J lost 4 bases. This CDR3 region has 13 residues. Data came from immunoSEQ multiplex PCR; TCRdb stores just in-frame clones and leaves some out. The data contain about 250,000 clones, about 80% of them singletons. The chain joins TRBV10-3 to TRBJ2-5, with 7 bases lining up with TRBD2. The material sequenced was peripheral blood. This receptor was taken from a man between 50 and 59 years old with active or convalescent COVID-19. The CDR3 loop reads CAISGGRGETQYF. In DNA, the CDR3 is TGTGCCATCAGTGGGGGGAGGGGAGAGACCCAGTACTTC.